A single T cell receptor (beta chain) is shown here with its context. Its antigen remains unidentified. The sample originates from a study of T-cell memory formation after mild COVID-19. Study-wide context: TCR clustering was largely donor specific.

Study-wide points: A subset of responding clones appeared in pre-infection memory, suggesting cross-reactive memory joined. CM and EM subsets held most contracting CD4+ clones; EMRA held CD8+ ones. The authors left the SARS-CoV-2 specificity of second-wave clones peaking on day 37 unconfirmed.

TCRdb re-analysed the 5' RACE reads in MiXCR, keeping a single row per CDR3 protein. Among hundreds of thousands of distinct CDR3 sequences, over 15% were seen once, and the ten largest hold around a fifth. Sequencing was performed on PBMCs or a T cell subset sorted from them (not recorded which). This TCR came from a man younger than 35 who had mild COVID-19 (a few samples of this study predate the infection). Cell type and time point are not known.

The CDR3 coding sequence is TGCGCCAGCAGCTTTATCCGGGGCACGCCTGGAGATACGCAGTATTTT. Translated: CASSFIRGTPGDTQYF. The chain carries TRBV5-1 and TRBJ2-3; D tentatively reads TRBD1 or TRBD2 (5 bases each). Germline V gives CDR1 SGHRS, CDR2 YFSETQ. The ends were cut back, 2 bases at V and 5 bases at J, with 18 bases in the middle. This CDR3 region has 16 residues.